This T cell receptor (beta chain) was sequenced for a study of blood T cell repertoires in COVID-19. Study details: Sites in the United States, Italy and Spain provided acute and convalescent COVID-19 samples. Nucleic acid was either cDNA or gDNA, and it came from T cells, B-cell-depleted T cells, or PBMCs.

In the authors' methods: Estimation of nucleated cell counts was performed using reference gene primer amplification. Clones were sequenced by immunoSEQ multiplex PCR, and TCRdb holds only the in-frame ones, with some missing. V and J calls and clone size are given by that table; D and trimming were obtained from the DNA. In the table there are about 100,000 clones, about nine tenths of which are singletons. This CDR3 contains 13 residues. Per germline, CDR1 SNHLY and CDR2 FYNNEI. Trimming stripped 8 bases from V and 1 base from J, with 11 bases between. This sequence was found in a man in his forties or fifties with active COVID-19. Sequencing was performed on peripheral blood. V gene TRBV2 combines with J gene TRBJ1-1; perhaps TRBD1 as D (6 bases). Here the CDR3 reads CASAQGWNTEAFF. In DNA form, the CDR3 reads TGTGCCAGCGCCCAGGGGTGGAACACTGAAGCTTTCTTT. Full variable domain (missing parts from reference TRBV2 and TRBJ1-1): EPEVTQTPSHQVTQMGQEVILRCVPISNHLYFYWYRQILGQKVEFLVSFYNNEISEKSEIFDDQFSVERPDGSNFTLKIRSTKLEDSAMYFCASAQGWNTEAFFGQGTRLTVV.